This is a list of T cell receptor beta chains from one sample in a study of cytomegalovirus exposure and HLA in healthy donors. Assay: immunoSEQ multiplex PCR; the TCRdb copy retains only in-frame clones and omits some. The sample carries around 90,000 clones, less than 80% recorded once. Sample: PBMCs. The receptors derive from a woman aged 40-49 years in good health and CMV-seronegative. Each CDR3 is given with its conserved first and last residue. A D gene is named only where the DNA matches it firmly. Where a row states a size, it is once, few, many or the class of an expanded clone; other rows omit it.

>-|TRBJ2-7|TRBD1|14|TRBV18
TGTGCCAGCTCACTTGGACAGGGGGCTTTCGAGCAGTACTTC
CASSLGQGAFEQYF
>-|TRBJ2-7|TRBD1|13|TRBV19
TGTGCCAGTAGTGCGGACAGGTTGGGGGAGCAGTACTTC
CASSADRLGEQYF
>few|TRBJ1-1|-|15|TRBV2
TGTGCCAGCAGAGAGTGGGGCAGTGGAGCCACTGAAGCTTTCTTT
CASREWGSGATEAFF
>-|TRBJ1-1|-|13|TRBV7-9
TGTGCCAGCAGCTTAGGGGGAGGGGCTGAAGCTTTCTTT
CASSLGGGAEAFF
>once|TRBJ2-3|TRBD2|14|TRBV7-2
TGTGCCAGCAGCTCGAGAGCGGGGACAGATACGCAGTATTTT
CASSSRAGTDTQYF
>-|TRBJ1-2|TRBD1|13|TRBV28
TGTGCCAGCAGGTCACAGGGGGCGGGTGGCTACACCTTC
CASRSQGAGGYTF
>-|TRBJ2-7|TRBD2|14|TRBV9
TGTGCCAGCAGCGAACTAGCGGGGGCCAGCGAGCAGTACTTC
CASSELAGASEQYF
>-|TRBJ2-2|TRBD1|16|TRBV18
TGTGCCAGCTCACCACCGGGACAGGGGATGACCGGGGAGCTGTTTTTT
CASSPPGQGMTGELFF
>-|TRBJ2-7|-|15|TRBV27
TGTGCCAGCCTCGACCGTCCGGGAGTATCCTACGAGCAGTACTTC
CASLDRPGVSYEQYF
>-|TRBJ2-3|-|14|TRBV4-3
TGCGCCAGCAGCCAAGTAGCTACCACAGATACGCAGTATTTT
CASSQVATTDTQYF
>few|TRBJ2-7|-|15|TRBV5-6
TGTGCCAGCAGCTCTCTGGGGGCGCTCTCTTACGAGCAGTACTTC
CASSSLGALSYEQYF
>-|TRBJ2-7|TRBD2|15|TRBV15
TGTGCCACCAGCAGAGATCCGGGCGGGAGTTACGAGCAGTACTTC
CATSRDPGGSYEQYF
>-|TRBJ2-7|-|15|TRBV10-3
TGTGCCATCAGTGAATTGGAGAAACTTTCTCGAGAGCAGTACTTC
CAISELEKLSREQYF
>-|TRBJ2-6|-|15|TRBV6-5
TGTGCCAGCAGTTACACGGGTTCCGGGGCCAACGTCCTGACTTTC
CASSYTGSGANVLTF
>few|TRBJ1-1|TRBD1|12|TRBV2
TGTGCCATCAGACAGGGAACCACTGAAGCTTTCTTT
CAIRQGTTEAFF
>-|TRBJ2-3|TRBD1|15|TRBV6-4
TGTGCCAGCAGTGAAGGGACAGGGGGCACAGATACGCAGTATTTT
CASSEGTGGTDTQYF
>-|TRBJ2-7|TRBD1|15|TRBV13
TGTGCCAGCAGCTTATATGGGACAGGGACCTACGAGCAGTACTTC
CASSLYGTGTYEQYF
>-|TRBJ2-2|TRBD2|16|TRBV11-2
TGTGCCAGCAGGGCAGGGAGGGCAAGGGTGGCCGGGGAGCTGTTTTTT
CASRAGRARVAGELFF